This TCR gamma chain was captured in a study of gamma-delta chains in newborns, infants, children. Study summary: Polyclonal expansion of innate γδ T cells after birth follows microbial exposure.

After removal of 0 bases from V and 2 bases from J, the junction contained 4 bases not matched to a gene. The germline V gene has CDR1 GITISATS and CDR2 ISYDGTV (reference sequence). The CDR3 consists of 14 residues. TCRdb re-processed the reads using CATT. The sample consists of around 1,400 gamma-chain clones, 66% of them appearing once. This chain joins TRGV9 and TRGJ1 or TRGJ2. TCRdb gives no J gene; it was assigned here by matching the DNA to germline. Sequenced sample: blood. The source is a child who was a newborn, infant or young child, either healthy, febrile or measles-vaccinated (not recorded which). The CDR3 coding sequence is TGTGCCTTGTGGGAGGTGTCCGATTATTATAAGAAACTCTTT. Its translation is CALWEVSDYYKKLF.